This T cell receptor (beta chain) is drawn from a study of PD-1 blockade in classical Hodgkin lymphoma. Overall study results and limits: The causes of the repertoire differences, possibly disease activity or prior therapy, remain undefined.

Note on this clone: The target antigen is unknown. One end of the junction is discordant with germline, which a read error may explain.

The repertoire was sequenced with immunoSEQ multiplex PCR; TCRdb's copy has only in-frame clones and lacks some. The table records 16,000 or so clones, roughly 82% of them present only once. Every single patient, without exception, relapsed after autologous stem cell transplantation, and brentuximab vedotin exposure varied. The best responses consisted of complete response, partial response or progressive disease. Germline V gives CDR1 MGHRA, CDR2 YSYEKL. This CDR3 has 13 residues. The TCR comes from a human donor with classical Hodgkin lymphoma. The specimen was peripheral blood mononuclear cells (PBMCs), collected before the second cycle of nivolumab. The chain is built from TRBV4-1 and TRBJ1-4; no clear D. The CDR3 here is CASSQASDGKLFF. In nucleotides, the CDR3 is TGTGCCAGCAGCCAAGCATCCGATGGAAAACTGTTTTTT.